This T cell receptor beta chain emerged from a study of CD4+ T cells in melanoma. This CDR3 region has 15 residues. The junction had 7 bases not matched to a gene; V was cut back by 4 bases and J by 6 bases. The V gene's germline CDR1 is LNHDA and CDR2 SQIVND (reference sequence). Generated by immunoSEQ multiplex PCR, the TCRdb table keeps only in-frame clones and is missing some. Among over 100,000 clones listed, approximately 90% were seen once. Specimen: peripheral blood. This rearrangement joins TRBV19 to TRBJ1-5, with 9 bases matching TRBD1. The sequence was obtained from a human donor with melanoma. The CDR3 loop reads CASSRDREVGQPQHF. In nucleotides, the CDR3 is TGTGCCAGTAGTAGGGACAGGGAAGTTGGTCAGCCCCAGCATTTT.